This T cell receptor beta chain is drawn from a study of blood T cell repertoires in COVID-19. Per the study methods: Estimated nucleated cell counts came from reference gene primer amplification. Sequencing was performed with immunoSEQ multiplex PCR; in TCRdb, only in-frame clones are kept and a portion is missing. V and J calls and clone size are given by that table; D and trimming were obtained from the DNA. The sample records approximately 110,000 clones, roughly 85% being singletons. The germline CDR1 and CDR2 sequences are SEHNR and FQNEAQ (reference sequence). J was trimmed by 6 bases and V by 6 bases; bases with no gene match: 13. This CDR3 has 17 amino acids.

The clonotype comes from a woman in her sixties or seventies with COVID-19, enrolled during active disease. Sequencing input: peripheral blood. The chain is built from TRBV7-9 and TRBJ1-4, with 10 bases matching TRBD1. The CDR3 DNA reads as TGTGCCAGCAGTCGAATGACAGGGGGCAGAAGGGATGAAAAACTGTTTTTT. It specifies CASSRMTGGRRDEKLFF.